Reported below is one T cell receptor beta chain. As to time point: blood 2 weeks post-SBRT. The sample's treatment: 15 Gy SBRT to primary tumor, nephrectomy 4 weeks later. Clear cell pathology was present in this patient's renal cell carcinoma. This entry belongs to a study of radiation and T cells in renal cell carcinoma. Generated by immunoSEQ multiplex PCR, the TCRdb table keeps only in-frame clones and is missing some. The sample records about 130,000 clones, about four fifths being singletons. This CDR3 region has 14 residues. Trimming took off 5 bases at V and 7 bases at J, with 15 bases between the two ends. Germline V gives CDR1 SEHNR, CDR2 FQNEAQ (reference sequence).

Source: blood, taken from a patient whose treatment included radiotherapy and nephrectomy. This receptor was obtained from a man in his forties or fifties with renal cell carcinoma. This sequence joins TRBV7-9 and TRBJ2-1; a weak D match, TRBD2 (6 bases). The CDR3, as DNA: TGTGCCAGCAGCCTGCATGGAGGAGGGAATGAGCAGTTCTTC. This sequence encodes CASSLHGGGNEQFF.